The 17 T cell receptor beta chains listed next were all sequenced from one sample in a study of blood T cell repertoires in COVID-19 (dated by TCRdb to the early 2020s). Libraries were made using the immunoSEQ multiplex PCR assay. In its TCRdb copy, this immuneACCESS table keeps in-frame sequences only and misses some clones. Where compared with another copy, unresolved V genes explain less than half of these, and the others have no known cause. The sample table holds around 90,000 clones, of which around 80% were seen once. The ten largest clones take up roughly 19% of the sample. Sequencing was done on a sample of peripheral blood. These receptors originate from a human donor in a cohort sampled during active COVID-19.

The CDR3 region is CASGLAEFSYEQYF. The CDR3 DNA reads as TGTGCCAGTGGACTAGCGGAATTCTCCTACGAGCAGTACTTC. The V gene is TRBV27, the J gene TRBJ2-7; 10 bases fit TRBD2. Trimming cost V 9 bases and J 0 bases; bases outside gene matches: 5. The germline V gene encodes CDR1 MNHEY and CDR2 SMNVEV (reference sequence). There are 14 residues in the CDR3.

This clone was seen more than once but under ten times. The CDR3 sequence: CASSSGTRATNEKLFF. Here the CDR3 DNA reads TGTGCCAGCAGCTCAGGGACTAGGGCAACTAATGAAAAACTGTTTTTT. This sequence joins TRBV25-1 and TRBJ1-4; a weak D match, TRBD1 (5 bases). CDR3 length equals 16 residues. The germline V gene encodes CDR1 MGHDK and CDR2 SYGVNS. Trimming shortened V by 6 bases and J by 0 bases, and 14 bases separated the two germline ends.

The CDR3 DNA reads as TGCAGCGCCGGACTAGCGAACGGGGAGCTGTTTTTT. This encodes CSAGLANGELFF. The V gene is TRBV29-1, the J gene TRBJ2-2, with 9 bases lining up with TRBD2. CDR1 SQVTM and CDR2 ANQGSEA come from the germline V gene. V lost 7 bases, J lost 7 bases, and 4 bases stayed unmatched. This CDR3 region has 12 residues.

The gene calls are TRBV2 and TRBJ1-6; 9 nucleotides agree with TRBD1. V gave up 6 bases and J gave up 9 bases; unmatched junction bases: 6. Looked up from germline, CDR1 is SNHLY and CDR2 is FYNNEI. The CDR3 sequence is 14 residues long. CDR3 residues: CASSEDRGGSPLHF. CDR3 DNA sequence: TGTGCCAGCAGCGAGGACAGGGGAGGTTCACCCCTCCACTTT.

The genes are TRBV11-2 and TRBJ1-2; a weak D match, TRBD1 (6 bases). CDR1 and CDR2 from the germline V gene are SGHAT and FQNNGV. Trimming left V 7 bases short and J 4 bases short, with 22 bases between. The CDR3 runs to 16 residues. CDR3 amino acids: CASTNERLQGSYGYTF. The CDR3 DNA reads as TGTGCCAGCACAAACGAAAGACTACAGGGATCCTATGGCTACACCTTC.

This clone showed up just once. The gene calls are TRBV4-1 and TRBJ2-7; perhaps TRBD2 as D (5 bases). V dropped 1 base and J dropped 1 base, with 14 bases sitting between them. Germline values: CDR1 MGHRA, CDR2 YSYEKL. CDR3 length: 16 amino acids. The CDR3 sequence: CASSQGETAVSYEQYF. The CDR3 DNA sequence: TGCGCCAGCAGCCAAGGGGAGACGGCGGTATCCTACGAGCAGTACTTC.

This sequence joins TRBV20-1 and TRBJ2-7; tentatively, D is TRBD2 (5 bases). V was trimmed by 6 bases and J by 4 bases, leaving 10 bases between them. CDR1 is DFQATT and CDR2 is SNEGSKA in the germline V gene (reference sequence). The CDR3 has 11 residues. The DNA for the CDR3 is TGCAGTGCCCCGAGCGGTTACGAGCAGTACTTC. Encoded protein: CSAPSGYEQYF.

The gene calls are TRBV27 and TRBJ2-6; D is uncertain. Deletions cut 6 bases from V and 6 bases from J, with 9 bases between. CDR3 length: 13 amino acids. CDR1 is MNHEY, CDR2 SMNVEV, per germline (reference sequence). The CDR3 spells CASSRIMANVLTF. For the CDR3, the DNA is TGTGCCAGCAGCAGAATTATGGCCAACGTCCTGACTTTC.

This chain connects TRBV6-5 to TRBJ2-1; 13 nucleotides match TRBD2. This CDR3 region has 15 residues. The trim removed 7 bases at V and 8 bases at J, leaving 8 bases unmatched. From germline, CDR1 is MNHEY and CDR2 SVGAGI. The CDR3, as DNA: TGTGCCAGCATATCCGGGACTAGCGGGAAAGATGAGCAGTTCTTC. Protein: CASISGTSGKDEQFF.

The chain joins TRBV14 to TRBJ2-1, with TRBD2 as a possible D gene (6 bases). Trimming shortened V by 3 bases and J by 7 bases, and 16 bases separated the two germline ends. Germline CDR1 reads SGHDN; CDR2 reads FVKESK. The CDR3 is 15 amino acids. This CDR3 reads CASSQRGGQLNEQFF. CDR3 bases: TGTGCCAGCAGCCAGCGGGGCGGTCAACTTAATGAGCAGTTCTTC.

This clone occurred a few times. V is TRBV18 and J is TRBJ1-1; D perhaps matches TRBD1 (5 bases). Germline CDR1 is KGHSH and CDR2 is LQKENI. V was pared by 3 bases and J by 3 bases, with 11 bases between. The CDR3 extends over 14 amino acids. The CDR3 region is CASSPSSGDTEAFF. The CDR3 DNA is TGTGCCAGCTCACCTTCTTCGGGGGACACTGAAGCTTTCTTT. The variable domain in full, with the rest retrieved from reference TRBV18 and TRBJ1-1, is NAGVMQNPRHLVRRRGQEARLRCSPMKGHSHVYWYRQLPEEGLKFMVYLQKENIIDESGMPKERFSAEFPKEGPSILRIQQVVRGDSAAYFCASSPSSGDTEAFFGQGTRLTVV.

The rearrangement joins TRBV9 to TRBJ1-2; 7 bases are a match to TRBD1. Germline V lookup: CDR1 SGDLS, CDR2 YYNGEE. CDR3 size: 13 residues. V dropped 3 bases and J dropped 8; count of bases not matched to a gene: 7. The CDR3 loop reads CASSGITGVGYTF. CDR3 DNA: TGTGCCAGCAGCGGTATAACAGGGGTCGGCTACACCTTC.

The V and J genes are TRBV29-1 and TRBJ2-3; TRBD1 is a possible D gene (6 bases). The CDR3 has 13 residues. V lost 5 bases to trimming and J lost 2 bases, with 11 bases between them. Germline V lookup: CDR1 SQVTM, CDR2 ANQGSEA. The CDR3 nucleotides are TGCAGCGTTTCGACAGGCTCCACAGATACGCAGTATTTT. Its protein product is CSVSTGSTDTQYF.

The genes are TRBV11-1 and TRBJ2-7; TRBD2 agrees at 9 bases. The CDR3 is 14 amino acids. V was pared by 4 bases and J by 4 bases, with 5 bases of the junction left unmatched. Germline V lookup: CDR1 SGHAT, CDR2 FQDESV (reference sequence). CDR3: CASSSTSGRYEQYF. As DNA, the CDR3 is TGTGCCAGCAGCTCCACTAGCGGGCGGTACGAGCAGTACTTC.

This clone appeared once. J is TRBJ1-2 and V is TRBV28, with D maybe TRBD1 (5 bases). The V end lost 3 bases, the J end lost 4 bases, and 9 bases lay between the germline ends. The CDR3 runs 13 residues. The germline CDR1 and CDR2 sequences are MDHEN and SYDVKM. This CDR3 is CASSLDMGYGYTF. The CDR3 bases are TGTGCCAGCAGTTTGGACATGGGCTATGGCTACACCTTC.

This clone was seen only once. The chain employs TRBV11-3 and TRBJ2-4; possible D gene TRBD2, 6 bases. The CDR3 loop spans 14 amino acids. Trimming took 3 bases from V and 5 from J, leaving 11 bases between them. The germline V gene has CDR1 SGHNT and CDR2 YENEEA. DNA for the CDR3: TGTGCCAGCAGCTTTGGAGGGTCCGAAAACATTCAGTACTTC. This encodes CASSFGGSENIQYF.

The genes are TRBV4-1 and TRBJ1-4, with 7 positions matching TRBD1. The germline V gene encodes CDR1 MGHRA and CDR2 YSYEKL. The J segment lost 7 bases and the V segment lost 1 base, leaving 9 bases of the junction unmatched. The CDR3 is 16 residues long. CDR3 DNA sequence: TGCGCCAGCAGCCAAGTCCGGGACAGATCAAGTGAAAAACTGTTTTTT. Protein sequence: CASSQVRDRSSEKLFF.